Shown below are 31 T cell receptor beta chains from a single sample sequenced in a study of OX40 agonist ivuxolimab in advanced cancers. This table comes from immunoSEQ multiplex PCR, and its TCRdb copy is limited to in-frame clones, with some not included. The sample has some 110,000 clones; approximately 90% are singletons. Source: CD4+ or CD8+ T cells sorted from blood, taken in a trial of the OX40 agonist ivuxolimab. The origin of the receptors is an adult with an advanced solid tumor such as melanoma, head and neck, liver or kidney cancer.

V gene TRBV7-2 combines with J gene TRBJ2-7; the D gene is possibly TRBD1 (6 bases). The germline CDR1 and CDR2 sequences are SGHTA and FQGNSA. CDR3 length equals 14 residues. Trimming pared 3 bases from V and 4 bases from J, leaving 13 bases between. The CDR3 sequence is CASSFRGQLYEQYF. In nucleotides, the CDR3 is TGTGCCAGCAGCTTTAGAGGACAGTTATACGAGCAGTACTTC.

DNA for the CDR3: TGTGCCAGCAGTTTAGGGCACCAAGGCAATCAGCCCCAGCATTTT. Translating gives CASSLGHQGNQPQHF. V gene TRBV28 combines with J gene TRBJ1-5; D is uncertain. This CDR3 is built from 15 residues. The germline V gene encodes CDR1 MDHEN and CDR2 SYDVKM. Trimming removed 2 bases from V and 2 bases from J, with 10 bases in between.

The CDR3 bases are TGTGCCAGCAGTTCGGGACAGGGAGGCACTGAAGCTTTCTTT. It codes for CASSSGQGGTEAFF. The rearrangement joins TRBV6-6 to TRBJ1-1; 9 bases agree with TRBD1. The junction had 4 bases not matched to a gene; V was cut back by 4 bases and J by 4 bases. CDR3 length: 14 amino acids. CDR1 is MNHNY and CDR2 is SVGAGI in the germline V gene (reference sequence).

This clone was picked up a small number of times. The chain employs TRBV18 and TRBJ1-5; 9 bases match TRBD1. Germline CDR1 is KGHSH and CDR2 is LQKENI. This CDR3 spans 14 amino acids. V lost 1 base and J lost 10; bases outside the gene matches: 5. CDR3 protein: CASSPRDRVEPQHF. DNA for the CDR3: TGTGCCAGCTCACCACGGGACAGGGTGGAACCCCAGCATTTT.

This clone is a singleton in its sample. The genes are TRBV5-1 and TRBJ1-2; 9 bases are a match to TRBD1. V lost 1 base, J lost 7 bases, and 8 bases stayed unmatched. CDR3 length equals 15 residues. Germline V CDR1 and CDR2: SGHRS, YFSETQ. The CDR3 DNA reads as TGCGCCAGCAGCTTGTCCCGGACAGGGGAAGGTGGCTACACCTTC. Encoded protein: CASSLSRTGEGGYTF.

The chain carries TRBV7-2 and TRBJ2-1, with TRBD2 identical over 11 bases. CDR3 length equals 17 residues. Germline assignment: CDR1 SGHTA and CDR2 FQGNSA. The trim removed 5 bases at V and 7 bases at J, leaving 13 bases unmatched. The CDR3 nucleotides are TGTGCCAGCAGCGACCGAGGAGGACTAGCGGGCCTTAATGAGCAGTTCTTC. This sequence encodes CASSDRGGLAGLNEQFF.

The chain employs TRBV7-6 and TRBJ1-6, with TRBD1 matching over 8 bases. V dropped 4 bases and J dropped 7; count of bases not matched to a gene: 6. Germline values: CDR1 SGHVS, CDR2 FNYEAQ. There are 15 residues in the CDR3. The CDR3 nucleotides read TGTGCCAGCAGCTCCCAGAGACAGGGGAATTCACCCCTCCACTTT. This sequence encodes CASSSQRQGNSPLHF.

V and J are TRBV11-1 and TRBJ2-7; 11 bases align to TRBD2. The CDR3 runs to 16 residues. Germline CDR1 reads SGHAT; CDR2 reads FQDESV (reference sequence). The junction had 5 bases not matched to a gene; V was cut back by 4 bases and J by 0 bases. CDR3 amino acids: CASSYGTSGSSYEQYF. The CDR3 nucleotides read TGTGCCAGCAGCTACGGGACTAGCGGTAGCTCCTACGAGCAGTACTTC.

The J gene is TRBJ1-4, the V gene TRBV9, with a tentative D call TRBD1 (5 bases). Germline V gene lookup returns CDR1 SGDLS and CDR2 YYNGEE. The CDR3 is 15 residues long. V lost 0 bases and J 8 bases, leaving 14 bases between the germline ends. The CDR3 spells CASSVDEGAREKLFF. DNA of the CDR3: TGTGCCAGCAGCGTAGATGAAGGGGCGAGAGAAAAACTGTTTTTT.

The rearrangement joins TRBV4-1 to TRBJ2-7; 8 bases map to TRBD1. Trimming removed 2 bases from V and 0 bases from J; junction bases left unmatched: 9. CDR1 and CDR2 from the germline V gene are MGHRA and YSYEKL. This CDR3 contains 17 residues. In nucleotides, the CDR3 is TGCGCCAGCAGCCAATCCCCGGACAGGGCGAGCTCCTACGAGCAGTACTTC. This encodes CASSQSPDRASSYEQYF.

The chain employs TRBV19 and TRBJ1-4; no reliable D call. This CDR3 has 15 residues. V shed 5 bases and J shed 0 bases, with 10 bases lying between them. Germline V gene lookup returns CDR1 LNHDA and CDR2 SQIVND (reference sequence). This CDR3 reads CASSPNPSTNEKLFF. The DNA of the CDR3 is TGTGCCAGTAGTCCGAACCCGTCAACTAATGAAAAACTGTTTTTT.

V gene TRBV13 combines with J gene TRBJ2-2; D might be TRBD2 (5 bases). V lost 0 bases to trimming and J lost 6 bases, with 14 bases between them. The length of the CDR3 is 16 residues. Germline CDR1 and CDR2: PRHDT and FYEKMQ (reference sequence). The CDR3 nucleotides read TGTGCCAGCAGCTTAGGGCTCCTCACGAGGGCCGGGGAGCTGTTTTTT. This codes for CASSLGLLTRAGELFF.

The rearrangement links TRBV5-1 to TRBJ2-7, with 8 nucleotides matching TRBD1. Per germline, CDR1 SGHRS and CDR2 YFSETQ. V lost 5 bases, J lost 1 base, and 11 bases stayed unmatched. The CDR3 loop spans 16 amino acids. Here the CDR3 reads CASRPQGALPSYEQYF. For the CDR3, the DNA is TGCGCCAGCAGACCGCAGGGGGCACTCCCTTCCTACGAGCAGTACTTC.

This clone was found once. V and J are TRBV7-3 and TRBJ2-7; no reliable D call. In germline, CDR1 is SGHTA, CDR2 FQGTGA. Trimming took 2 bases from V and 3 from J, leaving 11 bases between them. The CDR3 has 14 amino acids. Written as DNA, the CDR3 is TGTGCCAGCAGCTTATCCTCAGGTAACTACGAGCAGTACTTC. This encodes CASSLSSGNYEQYF.

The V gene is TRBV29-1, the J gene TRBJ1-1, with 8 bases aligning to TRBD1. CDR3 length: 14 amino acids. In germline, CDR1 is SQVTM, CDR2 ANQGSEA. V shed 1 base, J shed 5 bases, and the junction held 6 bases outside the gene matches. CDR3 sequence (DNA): TGCAGCGTTGAAGCAGGGGGCGCAGGTACTGAAGCTTTCTTT. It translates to CSVEAGGAGTEAFF.

The CDR3 bases are TGTGCCAGCAGCGGGGAGACCCAGTACTTC. Amino acids: CASSGETQYF. The rearrangement links TRBV11-2 to TRBJ2-5, with D unclear. The V gene's germline CDR1 is SGHAT and CDR2 FQNNGV. V lost 5 bases, J lost 5 bases, and 3 bases lay in between. There are 10 residues in the CDR3.

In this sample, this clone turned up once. In DNA, the CDR3 is TGTGCCAGCAGCTTAGGATGGGTCCCCAATCGGGAGCTGTTTTTT. It codes for CASSLGWVPNRELFF. The chain uses TRBV11-2 and TRBJ2-2; D gene ambiguous. The CDR3 extends over 15 amino acids. Germline CDR1 SGHAT, CDR2 FQNNGV. V lost 1 base and J lost 9, with 15 bases in between.

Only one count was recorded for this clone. The CDR3 DNA sequence: TGTGCCAGCAGTCACCTTCGACAGTCTGGAAACACCATATATTTT. It is translated as CASSHLRQSGNTIYF. The chain joins TRBV28 to TRBJ1-3, with D possibly TRBD1 on 5 matching bases. The CDR3 is 15 residues long. V was cut by 5 bases and J by 1 base, with 12 bases left in between. Germline values: CDR1 MDHEN, CDR2 SYDVKM.

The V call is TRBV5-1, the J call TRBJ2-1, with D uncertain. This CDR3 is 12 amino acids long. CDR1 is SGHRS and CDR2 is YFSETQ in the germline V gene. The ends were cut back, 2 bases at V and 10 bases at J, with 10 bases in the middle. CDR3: CASSFDRAEQFF. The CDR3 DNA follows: TGCGCCAGCAGCTTCGACCGCGCGGAGCAGTTCTTC.

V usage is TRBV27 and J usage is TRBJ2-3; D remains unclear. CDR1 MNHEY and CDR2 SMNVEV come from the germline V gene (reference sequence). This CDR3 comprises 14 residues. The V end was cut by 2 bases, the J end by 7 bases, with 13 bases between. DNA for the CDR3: TGTGCCAGCAGTTTAAAGATCTTAATGAATACGCAGTATTTT. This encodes CASSLKILMNTQYF.

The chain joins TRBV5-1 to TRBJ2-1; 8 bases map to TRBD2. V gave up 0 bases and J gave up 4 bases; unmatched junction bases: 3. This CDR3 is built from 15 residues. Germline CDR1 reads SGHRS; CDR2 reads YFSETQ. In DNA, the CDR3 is TGCGCCAGCAGCTTGGAGTCTAGCGGGTACAATGAGCAGTTCTTC. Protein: CASSLESSGYNEQFF.

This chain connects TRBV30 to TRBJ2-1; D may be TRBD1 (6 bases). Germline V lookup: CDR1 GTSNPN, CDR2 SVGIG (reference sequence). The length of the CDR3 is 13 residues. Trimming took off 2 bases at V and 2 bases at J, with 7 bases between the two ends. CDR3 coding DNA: TGTGCCTGGAGTCGGACAGCCTACAATGAGCAGTTCTTC. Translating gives CAWSRTAYNEQFF.

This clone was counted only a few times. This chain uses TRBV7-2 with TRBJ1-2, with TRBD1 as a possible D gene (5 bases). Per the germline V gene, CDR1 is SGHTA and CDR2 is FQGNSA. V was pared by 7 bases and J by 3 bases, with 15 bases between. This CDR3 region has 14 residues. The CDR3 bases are TGTGCCAGCAACCGAGGCGGGGCGGACTATGGCTACACCTTC. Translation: CASNRGGADYGYTF.

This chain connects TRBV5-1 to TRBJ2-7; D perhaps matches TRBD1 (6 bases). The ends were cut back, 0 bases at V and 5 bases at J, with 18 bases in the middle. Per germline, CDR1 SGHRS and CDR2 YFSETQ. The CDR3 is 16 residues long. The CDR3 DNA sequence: TGCGCCAGCAGCTTGGGAGGTACAGGGCGCCCGGACGAGCAGTACTTC. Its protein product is CASSLGGTGRPDEQYF.

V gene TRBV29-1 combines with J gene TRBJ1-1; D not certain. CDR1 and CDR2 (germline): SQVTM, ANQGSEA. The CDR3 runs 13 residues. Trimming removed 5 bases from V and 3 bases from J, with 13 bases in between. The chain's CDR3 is CSVRLGLDTEAFF. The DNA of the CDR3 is TGCAGCGTTCGGTTAGGGTTGGACACTGAAGCTTTCTTT.

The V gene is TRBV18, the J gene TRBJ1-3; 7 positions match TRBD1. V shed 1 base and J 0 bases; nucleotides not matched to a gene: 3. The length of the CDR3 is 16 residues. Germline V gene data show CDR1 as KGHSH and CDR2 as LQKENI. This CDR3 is CASSPQGALSGNTIYF. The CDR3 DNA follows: TGTGCCAGCTCACCACAGGGGGCTCTCTCTGGAAACACCATATATTTT.

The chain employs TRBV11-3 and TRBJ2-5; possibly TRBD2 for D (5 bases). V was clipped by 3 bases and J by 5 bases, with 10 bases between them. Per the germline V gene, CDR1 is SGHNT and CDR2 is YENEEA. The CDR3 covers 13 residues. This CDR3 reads CASSFPGSETQYF. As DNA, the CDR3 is TGTGCCAGCAGCTTCCCGGGAAGTGAGACCCAGTACTTC.

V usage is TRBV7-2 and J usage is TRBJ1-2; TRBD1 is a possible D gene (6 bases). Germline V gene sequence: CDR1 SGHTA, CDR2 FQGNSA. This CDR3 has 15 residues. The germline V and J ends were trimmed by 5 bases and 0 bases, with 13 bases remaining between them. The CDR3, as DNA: TGTGCCAGCAGCCTCCGACAGGAAGCTAACTATGGCTACACCTTC. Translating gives CASSLRQEANYGYTF.

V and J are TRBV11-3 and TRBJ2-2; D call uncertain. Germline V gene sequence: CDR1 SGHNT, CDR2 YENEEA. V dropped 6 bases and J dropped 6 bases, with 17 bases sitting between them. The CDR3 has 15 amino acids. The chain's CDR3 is CASSREPIDPGELFF. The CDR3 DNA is TGTGCCAGCAGTCGAGAACCTATCGATCCCGGGGAGCTGTTTTTT.

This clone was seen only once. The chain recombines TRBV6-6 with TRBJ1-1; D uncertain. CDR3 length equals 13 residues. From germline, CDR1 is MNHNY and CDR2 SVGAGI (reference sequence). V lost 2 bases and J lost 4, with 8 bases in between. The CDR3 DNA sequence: TGTGCCAGCAGTTACCAAGGAAGCACTGAAGCTTTCTTT. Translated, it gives CASSYQGSTEAFF.

This chain's CDR3 is CASSPSSSDTQYF. The CDR3 DNA reads as TGTGCCAGCAGCCCCTCGTCCTCAGATACGCAGTATTTT. The chain couples TRBV7-9 to TRBJ2-3; no clear D. The CDR3 is 13 amino acids. The V gene's germline CDR1 is SEHNR and CDR2 FQNEAQ (reference sequence). V gave up 5 bases and J gave up 4 bases, with 10 bases separating them.